The 13 T cell receptor beta chains in this list originate from one sample, sequenced in a study of cytomegalovirus exposure and HLA in healthy donors. It was with 60 Vbeta and 13 Jbeta primers that the PCR ran. Measured with immunoSEQ multiplex PCR; TCRdb has only the in-frame clones, and not every one. The sample lists about 120,000 clones, 79% occurring once. The material sequenced was PBMCs. The receptors derive from a man younger than 40 in good health and CMV-seropositive.

The chain links TRBV9 to TRBJ2-7, with TRBD1 matching over 10 bases. The CDR3 contains 17 residues. After removal of 4 bases from V and 4 bases from J, the junction contained 14 bases not matched to a gene. The germline V gene encodes CDR1 SGDLS and CDR2 YYNGEE. Written as DNA, the CDR3 is TGTGCCAGCAGCCCTCGGGCAGGGACAGGGGAATTGTACGAGCAGTACTTC. Its protein is CASSPRAGTGELYEQYF.

J is TRBJ2-7 and V is TRBV7-2; 13 nucleotides align to TRBD2. V trimming: 4 bases; J trimming: 4 bases; junction bases outside the gene matches: 4. This CDR3 region has 15 residues. Germline V gene sequence: CDR1 SGHTA, CDR2 FQGNSA. The CDR3 region has the DNA TGTGCCAGCAGCTGGACTAGCGGGAGCTCGTACGAGCAGTACTTC. It encodes CASSWTSGSSYEQYF.

The rearrangement uses TRBV4-2 and TRBJ2-1; perhaps TRBD2 as D (6 bases). V was cut by 8 bases and J by 6 bases, with 20 bases left in between. This CDR3 contains 15 residues. CDR1 LGHNA and CDR2 YNFKEQ come from the germline V gene. CDR3 sequence: CASASLSGESNEQFF. CDR3 DNA: TGTGCCAGCGCGAGTTTATCGGGAGAGAGCAATGAGCAGTTCTTC.

V usage is TRBV4-1 and J usage is TRBJ2-3, with 9 nucleotides matching TRBD1. Germline V lookup: CDR1 MGHRA, CDR2 YSYEKL. CDR3 length: 17 residues. V lost 4 bases, J lost 5 bases, and 13 bases stayed unmatched. The CDR3 region is CASSRLTGTGFGDTQYF. In DNA, the CDR3 is TGCGCCAGCAGCCGATTAACCGGGACAGGGTTTGGAGATACGCAGTATTTT.

The J gene is TRBJ2-2, the V gene TRBV29-1, with a possible D match to TRBD2 (6 bases). Trimming left V 2 bases short and J 1 base short, with 14 bases between. This CDR3 has 16 amino acids. CDR1 is SQVTM and CDR2 is ANQGSEA in the germline V gene. CDR3 protein: CSVENPQGGNTGELFF. CDR3 in DNA: TGCAGCGTTGAAAATCCCCAGGGAGGGAACACCGGGGAGCTGTTTTTT.

The chain combines TRBV6-1 with TRBJ2-1; 11 bases agree with TRBD1. Germline CDR1 MNHNS, CDR2 SASEGT. Losses at the gene ends were 7 bases for V and 6 bases for J; bases not matched to a gene: 8. The CDR3 consists of 15 residues. In nucleotides, the CDR3 is TGTGCCAGCATCCTGGGACAGGGGGTCCGCAATGAGCAGTTCTTC. Its protein product is CASILGQGVRNEQFF.

This chain uses TRBV5-6 with TRBJ1-4; 10 bases are shared with TRBD1. J lost 7 bases, V lost 4 bases, and 10 bases had no gene match. The CDR3 sequence is 16 residues long. Germline V lookup: CDR1 SGHDT, CDR2 YYEEEE. The CDR3 is CASSHRQGALSEKLFF. In nucleotides, the CDR3 is TGTGCCAGCAGCCACCGACAGGGGGCGCTGAGTGAAAAACTGTTTTTT.

This chain joins TRBV6-6 and TRBJ1-6; D gene ambiguous. Per germline, CDR1 MNHNY and CDR2 SVGAGI (reference sequence). The CDR3 has 12 residues. V lost 6 bases to trimming and J lost 9 bases, with 9 bases between them. This chain's CDR3 is CASRPGSSPLHF. CDR3 coding DNA: TGTGCCAGCAGGCCCGGGAGTTCACCCCTCCACTTT.

The CDR3 here is CASRESAGSGTGELFF. CDR3 sequence (DNA): TGTGCCAGCAGGGAATCGGCAGGGTCGGGCACCGGGGAGCTGTTTTTT. The genes are TRBV28 and TRBJ2-2, with TRBD1 as a possible D gene (5 bases). Germline CDR1 MDHEN, CDR2 SYDVKM. This CDR3 comprises 16 residues. The germline V and J ends were trimmed by 6 bases and 4 bases, with 18 bases remaining between them.

The chain joins TRBV5-6 to TRBJ2-5, with D possibly being TRBD1 (6 bases). Germline loops: CDR1 SGHDT, CDR2 YYEEEE. There are 14 residues in the CDR3. The V end lost 4 bases, the J end lost 1 base, and 11 bases lay between the germline ends. CDR3: CASSVSGVQETQYF. In nucleotides, the CDR3 is TGTGCCAGCAGCGTCTCAGGGGTCCAAGAGACCCAGTACTTC.

The V and J genes are TRBV4-2 and TRBJ2-5; D not certain. The CDR3 contains 13 residues. Germline loops: CDR1 LGHNA, CDR2 YNFKEQ. Trimming took 6 bases from V and 2 from J, leaving 10 bases between them. The CDR3 coding sequence is TGTGCCAGCAGTCTGAACTTACAAGAGACCCAGTACTTC. This encodes CASSLNLQETQYF.

The chain has TRBV5-1 and TRBJ2-1; TRBD1 might be the D (6 bases). The germline V gene has CDR1 SGHRS and CDR2 YFSETQ. There are 15 residues in the CDR3. Trimming removed 3 bases at V and 3 bases at J, with 13 bases between. This CDR3 is CASSSTGPFYNEQFF. The DNA of the CDR3 is TGCGCCAGCAGCTCGACAGGCCCCTTCTACAATGAGCAGTTCTTC.

The V call is TRBV4-3, the J call TRBJ2-4; 8 bases fit TRBD2. V lost 3 bases to trimming and J lost 0 bases; unmatched junction nucleotides: 10. The CDR3 spans 18 residues. Germline CDR1 reads LGHNA; CDR2 reads YSLEER. The CDR3 loop is CASSQGDTSGIAKNIQYF. The CDR3 DNA sequence: TGCGCCAGCAGCCAGGGCGATACTAGCGGAATAGCCAAAAACATTCAGTACTTC.